Listed below are T cell receptor beta chains from one sample, sequenced in a study of T cell responses to AZD1222 COVID-19 vaccine. Assay used: immunoSEQ multiplex PCR; TCRdb lists only in-frame clones, some missing. Of 70,000 or so clones in the sample, around nine tenths are singletons; the top ten hold 7.8%. Sample: peripheral blood, taken on day 0 of AZD1222 vaccination. The receptors were gathered from an adult in good health. Each CDR3 is given with its conserved first and last residue. The D gene is left open where the match is weak. Clone size, where shown, is once, few, many, or a class for clones that have expanded.

clone_size: .
v_call: TRBV28
cdr3_length: 14
j_call: TRBJ1-2
d_call: .
cdr3_aa: CASSLVVANYGYTF
cdr3_nt: TGTGCCAGCAGTTTAGTTGTGGCTAACTATGGCTACACCTTC

clone_size: .
v_call: TRBV11-2
cdr3_length: 15
j_call: TRBJ1-2
d_call: .
cdr3_aa: CASSSPGKEEYGYTF
cdr3_nt: TGTGCCAGCAGCTCCCCAGGGAAGGAAGAGTATGGCTACACCTTC

clone_size: .
v_call: TRBV27
cdr3_length: 16
j_call: TRBJ2-2
d_call: .
cdr3_aa: CASGAVRTKNTGELFF
cdr3_nt: TGTGCCAGCGGAGCGGTCCGGACAAAGAACACCGGGGAGCTGTTTTTT

clone_size: .
v_call: TRBV4-1
cdr3_length: 12
j_call: TRBJ2-5
d_call: .
cdr3_aa: CASSPKIGTQYF
cdr3_nt: TGCGCCAGCAGCCCCAAAATTGGGACCCAGTACTTC

clone_size: .
v_call: TRBV30
cdr3_length: 13
j_call: TRBJ1-1
d_call: .
cdr3_aa: CAWTGVGNTEAFF
cdr3_nt: TGTGCCTGGACAGGGGTTGGGAACACTGAAGCTTTCTTT

clone_size: .
v_call: TRBV5-5
cdr3_length: 15
j_call: TRBJ1-2
d_call: .
cdr3_aa: CASSLMVSGKDGYTF
cdr3_nt: TGTGCCAGCAGCTTGATGGTGTCGGGAAAGGATGGCTACACCTTC

clone_size: .
v_call: TRBV24-1
cdr3_length: 15
j_call: TRBJ2-3
d_call: .
cdr3_aa: CATSEGTLRSDTQYF
cdr3_nt: TGTGCCACCAGTGAAGGGACACTCCGTTCAGATACGCAGTATTTT

clone_size: .
v_call: TRBV11-2
cdr3_length: 16
j_call: TRBJ1-3
d_call: .
cdr3_aa: CASSLGRGARGNTIYF
cdr3_nt: TGTGCCAGCAGCCTAGGGCGGGGGGCGAGGGGAAACACCATATATTTT

clone_size: .
v_call: TRBV7-9
cdr3_length: 17
j_call: TRBJ2-7
d_call: .
cdr3_aa: CASSVGGSQAQSYEQYF
cdr3_nt: TGTGCCAGCAGCGTAGGTGGCAGCCAGGCGCAGAGTTACGAGCAGTACTTC

clone_size: few
v_call: TRBV30
cdr3_length: 13
j_call: TRBJ1-2
d_call: .
cdr3_aa: CAWIPGRSYGYTF
cdr3_nt: TGTGCCTGGATTCCTGGCAGGTCCTATGGCTACACCTTC

clone_size: .
v_call: TRBV4-1
cdr3_length: 13
j_call: TRBJ2-1
d_call: .
cdr3_aa: CASSQEIFNEQFF
cdr3_nt: TGCGCCAGCAGCCAAGAGATATTCAATGAGCAGTTCTTC

clone_size: .
v_call: TRBV18
cdr3_length: 13
j_call: TRBJ1-1
d_call: .
cdr3_aa: CASSPLPGTEAFF
cdr3_nt: TGTGCCAGCTCACCACTCCCAGGTACTGAAGCTTTCTTT

clone_size: .
v_call: TRBV30
cdr3_length: 11
j_call: TRBJ2-2
d_call: .
cdr3_aa: CAWSGAGELFF
cdr3_nt: TGTGCCTGGAGTGGCGCCGGGGAGCTGTTTTTT

clone_size: .
v_call: TRBV7-9
cdr3_length: 13
j_call: TRBJ2-2
d_call: .
cdr3_aa: CASRTDNTGELFF
cdr3_nt: TGTGCCAGCAGGACAGATAACACCGGGGAGCTGTTTTTT

clone_size: once
v_call: TRBV28
cdr3_length: 15
j_call: TRBJ1-1
d_call: TRBD1
cdr3_aa: CASGQGNKANTEAFF
cdr3_nt: TGTGCCAGCGGACAGGGTAATAAGGCGAACACTGAAGCTTTCTTT

clone_size: .
v_call: TRBV6-2/TRBV6-3
cdr3_length: 13
j_call: TRBJ1-2
d_call: .
cdr3_aa: CASSYLNGYGYTF
cdr3_nt: TGTGCCAGCAGTTACCTGAATGGGTATGGCTACACCTTC

clone_size: .
v_call: TRBV30
cdr3_length: 11
j_call: TRBJ1-1
d_call: .
cdr3_aa: CACSVNTEAFF
cdr3_nt: TGTGCCTGCTCTGTGAACACTGAAGCTTTCTTT

clone_size: .
v_call: TRBV2
cdr3_length: 15
j_call: TRBJ1-4
d_call: .
cdr3_aa: CASSVEGSRVEKLFF
cdr3_nt: TGTGCCAGCAGTGTAGAGGGGAGCCGCGTTGAAAAACTGTTTTTT

clone_size: .
v_call: TRBV7-3
cdr3_length: 14
j_call: TRBJ2-3
d_call: .
cdr3_aa: CASSLGTGTDTQYF
cdr3_nt: TGTGCCAGCAGCTTAGGAACCGGAACCGATACGCAGTATTTT

clone_size: .
v_call: TRBV19
cdr3_length: 13
j_call: TRBJ2-1
d_call: .
cdr3_aa: CASRRPARDEQFF
cdr3_nt: TGTGCCAGTAGACGTCCGGCGAGGGATGAGCAGTTCTTC

clone_size: .
v_call: TRBV3-1/TRBV3-2
cdr3_length: 18
j_call: TRBJ2-5
d_call: TRBD2
cdr3_aa: CASSRRLKREGLAETQYF
cdr3_nt: TGTGCCAGCAGCCGACGACTGAAGCGGGAGGGCCTTGCAGAGACCCAGTACTTC

clone_size: .
v_call: TRBV6-2/TRBV6-3
cdr3_length: 15
j_call: TRBJ1-1
d_call: TRBD1
cdr3_aa: CASSKAGTGGTEAFF
cdr3_nt: TGTGCCAGCAGTAAAGCCGGGACAGGGGGGACTGAAGCTTTCTTT

clone_size: .
v_call: TRBV7-9
cdr3_length: 14
j_call: TRBJ1-2
d_call: .
cdr3_aa: CASSLSMSGYGYTF
cdr3_nt: TGTGCCAGCAGCTTATCTATGTCTGGCTATGGCTACACCTTC

clone_size: .
v_call: TRBV24-1
cdr3_length: 15
j_call: TRBJ2-3
d_call: .
cdr3_aa: CATSNLASDTDTQYF
cdr3_nt: TGTGCCACCAGTAATCTTGCTAGCGACACAGATACGCAGTATTTT

clone_size: .
v_call: TRBV28
cdr3_length: 15
j_call: TRBJ1-2
d_call: TRBD1
cdr3_aa: CASSLLTGSRYGYTF
cdr3_nt: TGTGCCAGCAGTTTATTGACAGGGTCCCGGTATGGCTACACCTTC

clone_size: .
v_call: TRBV5-8
cdr3_length: 10
j_call: TRBJ1-2
d_call: .
cdr3_aa: CASSRGRYTF
cdr3_nt: TGTGCCAGCAGCCGCGGCCGCTACACCTTC

clone_size: .
v_call: TRBV27
cdr3_length: 17
j_call: TRBJ1-5
d_call: .
cdr3_aa: CASSLRARTVGNQPQHF
cdr3_nt: TGTGCCAGCAGTTTAAGGGCGAGGACGGTTGGCAATCAGCCCCAGCATTTT

clone_size: few
v_call: TRBV29-1
cdr3_length: 13
j_call: TRBJ1-2
d_call: TRBD1
cdr3_aa: CSVEDLGTGGYTF
cdr3_nt: TGCAGCGTTGAAGATCTCGGGACAGGGGGCTACACCTTC

clone_size: .
v_call: TRBV27
cdr3_length: 15
j_call: TRBJ2-1
d_call: TRBD2
cdr3_aa: CASSSLTSGYNEQFF
cdr3_nt: TGTGCCAGCAGTTCACTGACTAGCGGGTATAATGAGCAGTTCTTC

clone_size: .
v_call: TRBV11-2
cdr3_length: 15
j_call: TRBJ2-3
d_call: TRBD1
cdr3_aa: CASSPQGRQGDTQYF
cdr3_nt: TGTGCCAGCAGCCCCCAGGGCAGACAGGGGGATACGCAGTATTTT

clone_size: .
v_call: TRBV29-1
cdr3_length: 17
j_call: TRBJ2-1
d_call: TRBD2
cdr3_aa: CSVEGLASGRVYNEQFF
cdr3_nt: TGCAGCGTTGAAGGATTAGCTAGCGGGAGGGTTTACAATGAGCAGTTCTTC

clone_size: .
v_call: TRBV27
cdr3_length: 20
j_call: TRBJ2-3
d_call: TRBD2
cdr3_aa: CASSPRTSGRAISSTDTQYF
cdr3_nt: TGTGCCAGCAGTCCAAGAACTAGCGGGAGGGCCATTTCTAGCACAGATACGCAGTATTTT

clone_size: once
v_call: TRBV7-9
cdr3_length: 15
j_call: TRBJ2-1
d_call: .
cdr3_aa: CASSLSLGENNEQFF
cdr3_nt: TGTGCCAGCAGCTTGTCTCTGGGGGAAAACAATGAGCAGTTCTTC

clone_size: .
v_call: TRBV29-1
cdr3_length: 21
j_call: TRBJ1-5
d_call: .
cdr3_aa: CSVEDPAGTPPRLDSNQPQHF
cdr3_nt: TGCAGCGTTGAAGATCCCGCCGGGACCCCACCGAGATTGGATAGCAATCAGCCCCAGCATTTT

clone_size: .
v_call: TRBV29-1
cdr3_length: 13
j_call: TRBJ2-5
d_call: .
cdr3_aa: CSVLQGGQETQYF
cdr3_nt: TGCAGCGTCCTACAGGGAGGCCAAGAGACCCAGTACTTC

clone_size: .
v_call: TRBV4-3
cdr3_length: 14
j_call: TRBJ2-7
d_call: .
cdr3_aa: CASSLGQSSYEQYF
cdr3_nt: TGCGCCAGCAGCCTTGGACAGAGTTCCTACGAGCAGTACTTC

clone_size: .
v_call: TRBV5-1
cdr3_length: 14
j_call: TRBJ2-5
d_call: .
cdr3_aa: CASTKISSMETQYF
cdr3_nt: TGCGCCAGCACTAAAATTTCTAGTATGGAGACCCAGTACTTC

clone_size: .
v_call: TRBV27
cdr3_length: 16
j_call: TRBJ1-6
d_call: .
cdr3_aa: CASSFTRLSYNSPLHF
cdr3_nt: TGTGCCAGCAGTTTCACCAGGCTATCTTATAATTCACCCCTCCACTTT

clone_size: .
v_call: TRBV6-5
cdr3_length: 15
j_call: TRBJ2-2
d_call: TRBD2
cdr3_aa: CASRTSGRGTGELFF
cdr3_nt: TGTGCCAGCCGAACTAGCGGGAGGGGGACCGGGGAGCTGTTTTTT

clone_size: .
v_call: TRBV6-5
cdr3_length: 14
j_call: TRBJ2-7
d_call: .
cdr3_aa: CASSRTVGGGEQYF
cdr3_nt: TGTGCCAGCAGTCGGACGGTAGGGGGGGGCGAGCAGTACTTC

clone_size: .
v_call: TRBV19
cdr3_length: 13
j_call: TRBJ1-5
d_call: .
cdr3_aa: CASSIQGYQPQHF
cdr3_nt: TGTGCCAGTAGTATCCAGGGGTATCAGCCCCAGCATTTT

clone_size: .
v_call: TRBV11-2
cdr3_length: 14
j_call: TRBJ1-2
d_call: .
cdr3_aa: CASSLASSNYGYTF
cdr3_nt: TGTGCCAGCAGCTTAGCCAGTTCTAACTATGGCTACACCTTC

clone_size: .
v_call: TRBV24-1
cdr3_length: 14
j_call: TRBJ1-5
d_call: TRBD1
cdr3_aa: CATSTGASNQPQHF
cdr3_nt: TGTGCCACCAGCACAGGGGCAAGCAATCAGCCCCAGCATTTT

clone_size: .
v_call: TRBV6-5
cdr3_length: 16
j_call: TRBJ2-2
d_call: .
cdr3_aa: CASSYSMLPGTGELFF
cdr3_nt: TGTGCCAGCAGTTACTCGATGCTGCCAGGAACCGGGGAGCTGTTTTTT

clone_size: .
v_call: TRBV5-4
cdr3_length: 20
j_call: TRBJ2-1
d_call: TRBD2
cdr3_aa: CASSYSGLAGGPSSYNEQFF
cdr3_nt: TGTGCCAGCAGCTATTCGGGACTAGCGGGAGGGCCGAGCTCCTACAATGAGCAGTTCTTC

clone_size: .
v_call: TRBV5-1
cdr3_length: 15
j_call: TRBJ1-5
d_call: TRBD1
cdr3_aa: CASSLWTGASQPQHF
cdr3_nt: TGCGCCAGCAGCTTGTGGACAGGGGCAAGTCAGCCCCAGCATTTT

clone_size: once
v_call: TRBV7-8
cdr3_length: 14
j_call: TRBJ1-2
d_call: TRBD1
cdr3_aa: CASSRDRGSYGYTF
cdr3_nt: TGTGCCAGCAGCCGCGACAGGGGATCCTATGGCTACACCTTC

clone_size: .
v_call: TRBV7-3
cdr3_length: 12
j_call: TRBJ2-1
d_call: TRBD2
cdr3_aa: CASSLSGRDLFF
cdr3_nt: TGTGCCAGCAGCCTGAGCGGGAGGGATCTGTTCTTC

clone_size: .
v_call: TRBV27
cdr3_length: 18
j_call: TRBJ2-3
d_call: TRBD2
cdr3_aa: CASSQGLAARPGADTQYF
cdr3_nt: TGTGCCAGCAGTCAGGGACTAGCGGCTCGGCCGGGAGCAGATACGCAGTATTTT

clone_size: .
v_call: TRBV5-8
cdr3_length: 16
j_call: TRBJ2-3
d_call: .
cdr3_aa: CASSLGPGTSTDTQYF
cdr3_nt: TGTGCCAGCAGCTTGGGGCCCGGGACTAGCACAGATACGCAGTATTTT

clone_size: .
v_call: TRBV7-2
cdr3_length: 16
j_call: TRBJ2-2
d_call: TRBD1
cdr3_aa: CASSLSGQANTGELFF
cdr3_nt: TGTGCCAGCAGCTTGTCGGGACAGGCGAACACCGGGGAGCTGTTTTTT

clone_size: .
v_call: TRBV20-1
cdr3_length: 16
j_call: TRBJ2-3
d_call: .
cdr3_aa: CSASWSGPFPADTQYF
cdr3_nt: TGCAGTGCTAGTTGGAGCGGTCCCTTTCCTGCGGATACGCAGTATTTT

clone_size: few
v_call: TRBV10-3
cdr3_length: 12
j_call: TRBJ2-5
d_call: .
cdr3_aa: CAISATQETQYF
cdr3_nt: TGTGCCATCAGTGCAACCCAAGAGACCCAGTACTTC

clone_size: .
v_call: TRBV5-1
cdr3_length: 15
j_call: TRBJ2-2
d_call: .
cdr3_aa: CASSAGTINTGELFF
cdr3_nt: TGCGCCAGCAGCGCCGGGACCATAAACACCGGGGAGCTGTTTTTT

clone_size: .
v_call: TRBV28
cdr3_length: 14
j_call: TRBJ2-7
d_call: TRBD1
cdr3_aa: CASSDRGLTYEQYF
cdr3_nt: TGTGCCAGCAGTGACAGGGGTCTAACCTACGAGCAGTACTTC